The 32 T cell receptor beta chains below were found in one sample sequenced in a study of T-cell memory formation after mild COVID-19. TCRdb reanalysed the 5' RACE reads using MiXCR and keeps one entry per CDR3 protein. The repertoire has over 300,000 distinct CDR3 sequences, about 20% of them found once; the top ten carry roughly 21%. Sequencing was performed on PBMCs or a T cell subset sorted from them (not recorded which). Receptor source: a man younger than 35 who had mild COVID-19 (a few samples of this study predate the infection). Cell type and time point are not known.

CDR3 protein: CASSRYSPVAGNTIYF. The CDR3, as DNA: TGCGCCAGCAGCCGCTACTCGCCTGTCGCGGGAAACACCATATATTTT. The chain employs TRBV5-1 and TRBJ1-3; D unresolved. CDR3 length equals 16 residues. The V end lost 4 bases, the J end lost 4 bases, and 18 bases lay between the germline ends. Germline V lookup: CDR1 SGHRS, CDR2 YFSETQ.

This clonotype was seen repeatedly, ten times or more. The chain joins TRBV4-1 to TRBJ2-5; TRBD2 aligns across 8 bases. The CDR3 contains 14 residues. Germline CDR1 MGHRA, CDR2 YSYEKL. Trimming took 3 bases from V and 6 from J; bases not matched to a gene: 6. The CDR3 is CASSQPRTSQTQYF. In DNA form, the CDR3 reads TGCGCCAGCAGCCAGCCCAGGACTAGCCAGACCCAGTACTTC.

The CDR3 here is CASSPQSGGQETQYF. In nucleotides, the CDR3 is TGTGCCAGCTCACCACAGTCGGGGGGCCAAGAGACCCAGTACTTC. J is TRBJ2-5 and V is TRBV18; 7 nucleotides line up with TRBD2. In germline, CDR1 is KGHSH, CDR2 LQKENI. V was pared by 1 base and J by 1 base, with 3 bases of the junction left unmatched. The CDR3 length is 15 residues.

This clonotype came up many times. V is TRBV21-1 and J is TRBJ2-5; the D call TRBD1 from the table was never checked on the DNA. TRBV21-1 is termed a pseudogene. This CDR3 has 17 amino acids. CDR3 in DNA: TGTGCCAGCAGCAAAGCCCCCGACAGGCCTCGGGAAGGGACCCAGTACTTC. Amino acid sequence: CASSKAPDRPREGTQYF.

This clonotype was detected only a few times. The CDR3 DNA is TGTGCCAGCAGCACAAGACGGGACAGGGTGTCCGAGCAGTACTTC. Its translation: CASSTRRDRVSEQYF. The chain combines TRBV7-8 with TRBJ2-7; TRBD1 aligns across 9 bases. CDR1 and CDR2 (germline): SGHVS, FQNEAQ. This CDR3 has 15 amino acids. The V segment lost 5 bases and the J segment 6 bases; nucleotides outside the gene matches: 11.

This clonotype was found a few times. CDR3 sequence (DNA): TGCGCCAGCAGCCTCCCCAGGCGCTCTGGAAACACCATATATTTT. Translated, it gives CASSLPRRSGNTIYF. The rearrangement uses TRBV4-1 and TRBJ1-3; no firm D call. CDR1 and CDR2 (germline): MGHRA, YSYEKL. Trimming cost V 4 bases and J 0 bases, with 10 bases left between them. This CDR3 region has 15 residues.

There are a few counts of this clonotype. The CDR3 DNA follows: TGCGCCAGCAGCTTCGGGACAGGGCGGACCGGGGAGCTGTTTTTT. Amino acids: CASSFGTGRTGELFF. The chain recombines TRBV5-1 with TRBJ2-2; 9 bases match TRBD1. The CDR3 is 15 residues long. The junction had 4 bases not matched to a gene; V was cut back by 2 bases and J by 5 bases. Germline CDR1 reads SGHRS; CDR2 reads YFSETQ.

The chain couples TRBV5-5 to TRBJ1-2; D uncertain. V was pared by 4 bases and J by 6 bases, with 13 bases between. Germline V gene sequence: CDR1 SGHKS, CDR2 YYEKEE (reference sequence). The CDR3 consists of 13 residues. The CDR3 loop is CASSLGPADGYTF. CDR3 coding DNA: TGTGCCAGCAGCCTAGGACCGGCGGATGGCTACACCTTC.

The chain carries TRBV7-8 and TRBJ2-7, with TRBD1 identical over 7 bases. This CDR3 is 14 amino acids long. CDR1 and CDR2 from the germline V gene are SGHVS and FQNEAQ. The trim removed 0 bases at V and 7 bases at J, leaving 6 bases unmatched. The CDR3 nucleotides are TGTGCCAGCAGCTTAGCAGGGGGCGTGAAGGAGCAGTACTTC. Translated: CASSLAGGVKEQYF.

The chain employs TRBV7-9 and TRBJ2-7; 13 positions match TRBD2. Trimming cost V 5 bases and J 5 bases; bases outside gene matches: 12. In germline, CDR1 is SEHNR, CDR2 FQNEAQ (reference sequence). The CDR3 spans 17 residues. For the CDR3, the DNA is TGTGCCAGCAGCCGTTCCGGGACTAGCGGGACTATGGACGAGCAGTACGTC. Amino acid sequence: CASSRSGTSGTMDEQYV.

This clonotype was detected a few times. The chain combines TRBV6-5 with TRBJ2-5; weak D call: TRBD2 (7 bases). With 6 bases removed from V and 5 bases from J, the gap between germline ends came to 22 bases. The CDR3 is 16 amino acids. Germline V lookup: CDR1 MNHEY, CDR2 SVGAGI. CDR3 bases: TGTGCCAGCAGCACCTACAGGGACGGGAGGAGGGAGACCCAGTACTTC. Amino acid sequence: CASSTYRDGRRETQYF.

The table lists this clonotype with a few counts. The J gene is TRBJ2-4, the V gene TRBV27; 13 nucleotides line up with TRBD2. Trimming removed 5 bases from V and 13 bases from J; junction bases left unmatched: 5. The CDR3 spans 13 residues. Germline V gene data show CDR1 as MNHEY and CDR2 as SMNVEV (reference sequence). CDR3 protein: CASSPWTSGGQYF. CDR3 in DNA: TGTGCCAGCAGTCCGTGGACTAGCGGGGGACAGTACTTC.

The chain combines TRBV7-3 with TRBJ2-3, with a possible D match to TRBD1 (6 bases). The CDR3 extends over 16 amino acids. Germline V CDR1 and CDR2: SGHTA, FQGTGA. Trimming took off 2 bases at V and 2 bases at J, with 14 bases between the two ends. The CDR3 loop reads CASSLFGQRATDTQYF. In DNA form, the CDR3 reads TGTGCCAGCAGCTTATTCGGACAGAGGGCCACAGATACGCAGTATTTT.

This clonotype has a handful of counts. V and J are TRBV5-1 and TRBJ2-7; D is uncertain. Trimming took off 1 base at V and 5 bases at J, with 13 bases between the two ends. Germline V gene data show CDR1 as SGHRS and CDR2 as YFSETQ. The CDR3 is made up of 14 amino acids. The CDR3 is CASSLLRARDEQYF. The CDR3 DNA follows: TGCGCCAGCAGCTTGTTACGGGCTCGGGACGAGCAGTACTTC.

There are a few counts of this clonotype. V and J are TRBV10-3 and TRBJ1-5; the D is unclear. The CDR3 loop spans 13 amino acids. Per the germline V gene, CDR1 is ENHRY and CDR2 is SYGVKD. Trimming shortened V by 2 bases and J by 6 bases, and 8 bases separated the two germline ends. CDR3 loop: CAISEIPGQPQHF. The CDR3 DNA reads TGTGCCATCAGTGAGATCCCTGGTCAGCCCCAGCATTTT.

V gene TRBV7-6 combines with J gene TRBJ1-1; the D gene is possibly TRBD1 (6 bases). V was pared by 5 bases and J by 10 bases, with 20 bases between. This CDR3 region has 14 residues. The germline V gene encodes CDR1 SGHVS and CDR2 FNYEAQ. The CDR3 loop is CASSPGVKGGGAFF. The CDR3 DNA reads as TGTGCCAGCAGCCCAGGGGTGAAGGGTGGTGGAGCTTTCTTT.

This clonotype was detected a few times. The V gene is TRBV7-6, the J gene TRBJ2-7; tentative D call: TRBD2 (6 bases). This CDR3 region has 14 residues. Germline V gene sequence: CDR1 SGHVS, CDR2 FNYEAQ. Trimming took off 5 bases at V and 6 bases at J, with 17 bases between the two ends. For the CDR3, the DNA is TGTGCCAGCAGCGACGGGGGTAGCGGCGTCGAGCAGTACTTC. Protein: CASSDGGSGVEQYF.

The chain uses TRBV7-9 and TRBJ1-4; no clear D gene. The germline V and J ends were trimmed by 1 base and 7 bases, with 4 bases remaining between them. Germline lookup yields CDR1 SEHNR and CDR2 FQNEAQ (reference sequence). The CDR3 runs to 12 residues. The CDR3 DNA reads TGTGCCAGCAGCTTAGACCTTGAAAAACTGTTTTTT. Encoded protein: CASSLDLEKLFF.

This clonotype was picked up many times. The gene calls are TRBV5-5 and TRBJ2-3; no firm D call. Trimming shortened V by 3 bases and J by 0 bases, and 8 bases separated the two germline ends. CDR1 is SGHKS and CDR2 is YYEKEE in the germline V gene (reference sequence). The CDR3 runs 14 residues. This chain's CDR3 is CASSSGPSTDTQYF. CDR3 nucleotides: TGTGCCAGCAGCTCCGGGCCTAGCACAGATACGCAGTATTTT.

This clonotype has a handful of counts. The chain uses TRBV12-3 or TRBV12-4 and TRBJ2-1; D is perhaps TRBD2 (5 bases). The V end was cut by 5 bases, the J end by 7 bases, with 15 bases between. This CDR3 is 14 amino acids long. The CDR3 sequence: CASSPENLANEQFF. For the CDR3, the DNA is TGTGCCAGCAGTCCAGAAAACCTAGCAAATGAGCAGTTCTTC.

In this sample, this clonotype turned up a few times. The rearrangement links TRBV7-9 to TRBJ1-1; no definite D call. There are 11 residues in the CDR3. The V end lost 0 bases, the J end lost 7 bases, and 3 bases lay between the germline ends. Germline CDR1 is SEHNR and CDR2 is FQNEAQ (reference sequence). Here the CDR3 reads CASSLAFEAFF. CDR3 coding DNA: TGTGCCAGCAGCTTAGCATTTGAAGCTTTCTTT.

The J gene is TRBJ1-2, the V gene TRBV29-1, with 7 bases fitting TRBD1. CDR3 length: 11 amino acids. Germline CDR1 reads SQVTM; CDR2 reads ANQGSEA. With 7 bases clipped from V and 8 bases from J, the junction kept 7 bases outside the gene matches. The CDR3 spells CSARTGVGYTF. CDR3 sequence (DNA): TGCAGCGCCAGAACAGGGGTGGGCTACACCTTC.

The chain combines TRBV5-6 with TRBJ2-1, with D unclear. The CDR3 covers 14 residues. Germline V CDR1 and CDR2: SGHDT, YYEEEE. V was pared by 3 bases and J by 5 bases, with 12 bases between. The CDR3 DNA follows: TGTGCCAGCAGCTATGAGTTTAGAGACAATGAGCAGTTCTTC. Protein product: CASSYEFRDNEQFF.

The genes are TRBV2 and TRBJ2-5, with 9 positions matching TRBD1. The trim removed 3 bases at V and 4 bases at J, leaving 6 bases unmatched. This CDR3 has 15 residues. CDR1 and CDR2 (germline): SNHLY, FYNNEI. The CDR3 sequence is CASSDPDRGLETQYF. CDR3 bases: TGTGCCAGCAGTGACCCGGACAGGGGTCTAGAGACCCAGTACTTC.

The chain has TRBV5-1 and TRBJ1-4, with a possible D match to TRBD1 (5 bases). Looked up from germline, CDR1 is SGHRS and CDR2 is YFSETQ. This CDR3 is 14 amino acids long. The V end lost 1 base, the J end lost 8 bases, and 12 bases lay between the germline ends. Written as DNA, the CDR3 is TGCGCCAGCAGCTTGCGATCTGGGGGAGAAAAACTGTTTTTT. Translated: CASSLRSGGEKLFF.

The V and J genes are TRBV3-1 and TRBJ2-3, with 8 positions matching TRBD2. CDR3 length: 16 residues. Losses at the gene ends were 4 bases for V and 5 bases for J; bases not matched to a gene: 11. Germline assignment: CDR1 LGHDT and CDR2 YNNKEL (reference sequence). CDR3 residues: CASSPGAGGGKDTQYF. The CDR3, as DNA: TGTGCCAGCAGCCCGGGGGCCGGGGGGGGTAAAGATACGCAGTATTTT.

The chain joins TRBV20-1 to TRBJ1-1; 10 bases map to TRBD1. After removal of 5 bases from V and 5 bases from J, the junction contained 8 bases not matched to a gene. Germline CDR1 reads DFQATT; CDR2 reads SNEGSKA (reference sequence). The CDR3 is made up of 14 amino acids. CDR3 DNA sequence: TGCAGTGCTCCTCGACAGGGGGCGATTACTGAAGCTTTCTTT. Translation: CSAPRQGAITEAFF.

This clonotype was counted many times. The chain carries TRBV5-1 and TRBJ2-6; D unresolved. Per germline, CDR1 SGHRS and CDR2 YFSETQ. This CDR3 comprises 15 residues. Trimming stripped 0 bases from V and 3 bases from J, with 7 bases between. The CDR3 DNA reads TGCGCCAGCAGCTTGGGAGGCGGTGGGGCCAACGTCCTGACTTTC. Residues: CASSLGGGGANVLTF.

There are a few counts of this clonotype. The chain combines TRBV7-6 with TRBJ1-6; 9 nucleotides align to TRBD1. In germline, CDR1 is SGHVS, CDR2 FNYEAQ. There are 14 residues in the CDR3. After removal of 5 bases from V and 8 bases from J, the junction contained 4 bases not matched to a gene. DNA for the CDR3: TGTGCCAGCAGCGGACAGGGGAGACATTCACCCCTCCACTTT. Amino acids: CASSGQGRHSPLHF.

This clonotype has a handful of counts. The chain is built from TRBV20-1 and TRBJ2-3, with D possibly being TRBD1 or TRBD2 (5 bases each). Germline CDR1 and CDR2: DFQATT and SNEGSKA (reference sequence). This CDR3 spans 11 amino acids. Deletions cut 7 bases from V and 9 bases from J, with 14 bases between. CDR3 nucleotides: TGCAGTGGAGCGATCAGGGACACGCAGTATTTT. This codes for CSGAIRDTQYF.

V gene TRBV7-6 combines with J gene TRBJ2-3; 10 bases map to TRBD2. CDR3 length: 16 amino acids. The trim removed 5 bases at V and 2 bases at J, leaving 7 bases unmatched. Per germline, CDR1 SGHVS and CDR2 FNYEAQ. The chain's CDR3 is CASSPVAGGFTDTQYF. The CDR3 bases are TGTGCCAGCAGCCCCGTAGCGGGGGGATTCACAGATACGCAGTATTTT.

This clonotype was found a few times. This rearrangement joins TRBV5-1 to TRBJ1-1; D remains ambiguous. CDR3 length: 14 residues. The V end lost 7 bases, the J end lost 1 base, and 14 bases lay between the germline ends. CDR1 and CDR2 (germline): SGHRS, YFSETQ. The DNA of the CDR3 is TGCGCCAGCGCCCCCGGGCCGGGGAACACTGAAGCTTTCTTT. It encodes CASAPGPGNTEAFF. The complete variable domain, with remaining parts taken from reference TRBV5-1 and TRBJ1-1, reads KAGVTQTPRYLIKTRGQQVTLSCSPISGHRSVSWYQQTPGQGLQFLFEYFSETQRNKGNFPGRFSGRQFSNSRSEMNVSTLELGDSALYLCASAPGPGNTEAFFGQGTRLTVV.